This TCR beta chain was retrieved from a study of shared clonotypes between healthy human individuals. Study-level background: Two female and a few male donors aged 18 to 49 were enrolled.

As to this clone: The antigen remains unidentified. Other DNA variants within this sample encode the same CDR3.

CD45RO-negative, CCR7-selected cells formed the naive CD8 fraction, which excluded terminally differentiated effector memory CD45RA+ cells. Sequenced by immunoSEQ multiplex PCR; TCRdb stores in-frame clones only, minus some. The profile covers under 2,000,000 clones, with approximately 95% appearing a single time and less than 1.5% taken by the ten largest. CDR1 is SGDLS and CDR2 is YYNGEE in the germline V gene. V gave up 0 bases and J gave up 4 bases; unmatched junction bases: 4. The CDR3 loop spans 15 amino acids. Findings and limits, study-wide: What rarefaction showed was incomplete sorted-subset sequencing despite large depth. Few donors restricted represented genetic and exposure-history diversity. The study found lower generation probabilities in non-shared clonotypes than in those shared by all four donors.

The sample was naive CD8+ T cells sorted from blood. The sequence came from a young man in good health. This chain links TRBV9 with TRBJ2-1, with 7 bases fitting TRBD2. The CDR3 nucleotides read TGTGCCAGCAGCGTAGTGGGAGGGCCGTACAATGAGCAGTTCTTC. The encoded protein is CASSVVGGPYNEQFF.